A single sample is the source of the 14 T cell receptor beta chains below, sequenced in a study of T cell responses to AZD1222 COVID-19 vaccine. Data came from immunoSEQ multiplex PCR; TCRdb stores just in-frame clones and leaves some out. Here the sample spans about 55,000 clones, roughly 84% being singletons. Material: peripheral blood, obtained on day 0 of AZD1222 vaccination. These receptors all come from an adult in good health.

The CDR3 is CASSPPFLAGANEQFF. For the CDR3, the DNA is TGTGCCAGCTCACCGCCGTTCCTAGCGGGAGCAAATGAGCAGTTCTTC. The chain carries TRBV18 and TRBJ2-1; 10 bases are a match to TRBD2. This CDR3 has 16 residues. The junction had 9 bases not matched to a gene; V was cut back by 3 bases and J by 7 bases. Germline V gene sequence: CDR1 KGHSH, CDR2 LQKENI.

The chain is built from TRBV20-1 and TRBJ1-6, with D uncertain. The CDR3 loop spans 16 amino acids. CDR1 is DFQATT, CDR2 SNEGSKA, per germline (reference sequence). Between the trimmed V and J ends, which lost 3 bases and 0 bases, there was a span of 12 bases. The CDR3 loop is CSASDTGSSYNSPLHF. The CDR3 DNA sequence: TGCAGTGCTAGTGACACCGGAAGCTCCTATAATTCACCCCTCCACTTT.

The chain couples TRBV6-5 to TRBJ1-1, with a tentative D call TRBD1 (6 bases). Trimming stripped 0 bases from V and 4 bases from J, with 9 bases between. This CDR3 region has 14 residues. Per germline, CDR1 MNHEY and CDR2 SVGAGI. CDR3 in DNA: TGTGCCAGCAGTTACTCGGAAGGGGGCACTGAAGCTTTCTTT. Its protein is CASSYSEGGTEAFF.

The chain is built from TRBV19 and TRBJ2-1; D may be TRBD1 (5 bases). Between the trimmed V and J ends, which lost 4 bases and 7 bases, there was a span of 11 bases. Germline V CDR1 and CDR2: LNHDA, SQIVND (reference sequence). The CDR3 totals 13 residues. The CDR3 sequence is CASSSTGYNEQFF. CDR3 DNA: TGTGCCAGTAGTAGCACAGGCTATAATGAGCAGTTCTTC.

V usage is TRBV30 and J usage is TRBJ1-6, with TRBD1 identical over 10 bases. V lost 2 bases and J lost 8; bases outside the gene matches: 9. The CDR3 has 16 residues. The germline CDR1 and CDR2 sequences are GTSNPN and SVGIG (reference sequence). CDR3 bases: TGTGCCTGGAGTAAGAAGACAGGGGGCGCGTATTCACCCCTCCACTTT. Its protein is CAWSKKTGGAYSPLHF.

This clone was seen only once. The chain has TRBV7-2 and TRBJ2-1; TRBD2 matches at 14 bases. V lost 5 bases, J lost 7 bases, and 4 bases stayed unmatched. CDR1 and CDR2 (germline): SGHTA, FQGNSA. This CDR3 spans 15 amino acids. CDR3 protein: CASSEGLAGVNEQFF. In DNA form, the CDR3 reads TGTGCCAGCAGCGAGGGACTAGCGGGAGTAAATGAGCAGTTCTTC.

The chain carries TRBV6-2 or TRBV6-3 and TRBJ2-6; D not certain. The CDR3 is 15 residues long. Germline V lookup: CDR1 MNHEY, CDR2 SVGEGT. Trimming stripped 5 bases from V and 3 bases from J, with 11 bases between. The CDR3 sequence: CASSQNSGGANVLTF. The CDR3 DNA reads as TGTGCCAGCAGTCAGAATTCAGGTGGGGCCAACGTCCTGACTTTC.

This chain connects TRBV12-3 or TRBV12-4 to TRBJ1-3, with D unresolved. The length of the CDR3 is 13 residues. V dropped 6 bases and J dropped 3 bases, with 9 bases sitting between them. The CDR3 DNA sequence: TGTGCCAGCAGGTCAGGATTTGGAAACACCATATATTTT. Its protein product is CASRSGFGNTIYF.

The chain links TRBV6-5 to TRBJ2-5; D call uncertain. V was clipped by 5 bases and J by 5 bases, with 12 bases between them. The CDR3 runs 13 residues. Germline values: CDR1 MNHEY, CDR2 SVGAGI. CDR3 amino acids: CASSPFPGETQYF. CDR3 nucleotide sequence: TGTGCCAGCAGTCCTTTCCCTGGGGAGACCCAGTACTTC.

CDR3 residues: CASGPPNPYEQYF. CDR3 DNA: TGTGCCAGCGGACCCCCGAACCCCTACGAGCAGTACTTC. The chain has TRBV28 and TRBJ2-7, with D unresolved. V lost 8 bases, J lost 2 bases, and 13 bases lay in between. There are 13 residues in the CDR3. CDR1 and CDR2 (germline): MDHEN, SYDVKM. The full variable domain, completed using reference TRBV28 and TRBJ2-7, is DVKVTQSSRYLVKRTGEKVFLECVQDMDHENMFWYRQDPGLGLRLIYFSYDVKMKEKGDIPEGYSVSREKKERFSLILESASTNQTSMYLCASGPPNPYEQYFGPGTRLTVT.

This clone has just one count. The J gene is TRBJ2-3, the V gene TRBV29-1; D unresolved. Germline lookup yields CDR1 SQVTM and CDR2 ANQGSEA. V lost 7 bases to trimming and J lost 6 bases, with 17 bases between them. This CDR3 contains 13 residues. The CDR3: CSAMTAYGDTQYF. CDR3 bases: TGCAGCGCTATGACCGCCTACGGCGATACGCAGTATTTT.

The chain has TRBV19 and TRBJ2-3; D possibly corresponds to TRBD2 (5 bases). This CDR3 contains 15 residues. In germline, CDR1 is LNHDA, CDR2 SQIVND (reference sequence). V was shortened by 6 bases and J by 3 bases, with 16 bases between the two germline ends. The CDR3 sequence: CASRTSRVRTDTQYF. CDR3 bases: TGTGCCAGTAGGACTTCGAGGGTAAGAACAGATACGCAGTATTTT.

The chain carries TRBV4-2 and TRBJ2-2; TRBD2 matches at 8 bases. The CDR3 loop spans 16 amino acids. The junction had 3 bases not matched to a gene; V was cut back by 1 base and J by 2 bases. The V gene's germline CDR1 is LGHNA and CDR2 YNFKEQ. The CDR3 nucleotides are TGTGCCAGCAGCCAAGCACTAGCGGAAAACACCGGGGAGCTGTTTTTT. Amino acid sequence: CASSQALAENTGELFF.

V usage is TRBV15 and J usage is TRBJ2-5; 12 nucleotides match TRBD2. The CDR3 covers 17 residues. The V segment lost 0 bases and the J segment 5 bases; nucleotides outside the gene matches: 7. CDR1 is LNHNV and CDR2 is YYDKDF in the germline V gene (reference sequence). CDR3 sequence reads: CATSRDFASGRAETQYF. The CDR3 DNA reads TGTGCCACCAGCAGAGATTTCGCTAGCGGGAGGGCGGAGACCCAGTACTTC.